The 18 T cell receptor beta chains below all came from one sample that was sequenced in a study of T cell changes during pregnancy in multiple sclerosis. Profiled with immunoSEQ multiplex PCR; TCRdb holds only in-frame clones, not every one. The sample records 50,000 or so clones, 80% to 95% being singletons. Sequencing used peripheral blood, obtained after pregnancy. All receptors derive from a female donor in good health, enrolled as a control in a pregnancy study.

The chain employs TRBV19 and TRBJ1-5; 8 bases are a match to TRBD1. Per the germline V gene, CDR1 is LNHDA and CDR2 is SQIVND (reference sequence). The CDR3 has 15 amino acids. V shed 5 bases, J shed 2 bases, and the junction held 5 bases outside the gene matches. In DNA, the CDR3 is TGTGCCAGTAGTTCAGGACAGGGTGGCAATCAGCCCCAGCATTTT. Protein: CASSSGQGGNQPQHF.

CDR3: CASTPTQGSNQPQHF. CDR3 sequence (DNA): TGTGCCAGCACTCCCACACAGGGATCCAATCAGCCCCAGCATTTT. V gene TRBV28 combines with J gene TRBJ1-5; D is perhaps TRBD1 (6 bases). Germline loops: CDR1 MDHEN, CDR2 SYDVKM. This CDR3 has 15 residues. V was clipped by 7 bases and J by 3 bases, with 16 bases between them.

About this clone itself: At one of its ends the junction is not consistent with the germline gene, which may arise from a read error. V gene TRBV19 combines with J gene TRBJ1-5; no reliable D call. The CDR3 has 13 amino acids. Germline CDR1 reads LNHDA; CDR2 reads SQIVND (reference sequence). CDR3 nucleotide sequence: TGTGCCAGTAGTATAGCAGATAATCGGCCCCAGCATTTT. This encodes CASSIADNRPQHF.

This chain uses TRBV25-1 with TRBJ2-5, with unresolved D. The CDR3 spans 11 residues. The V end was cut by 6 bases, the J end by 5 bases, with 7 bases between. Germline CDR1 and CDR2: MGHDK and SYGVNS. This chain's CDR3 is CASRERETQYF. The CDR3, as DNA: TGTGCCAGCAGAGAGAGGGAGACCCAGTACTTC.

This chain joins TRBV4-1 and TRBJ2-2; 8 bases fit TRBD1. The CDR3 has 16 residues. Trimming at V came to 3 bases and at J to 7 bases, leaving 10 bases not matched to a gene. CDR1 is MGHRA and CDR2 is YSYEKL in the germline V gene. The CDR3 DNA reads TGCGCCAGCAGCCATGGAAACCAGGGGGCTGGCGGGGAGCTGTTTTTT. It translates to CASSHGNQGAGGELFF.

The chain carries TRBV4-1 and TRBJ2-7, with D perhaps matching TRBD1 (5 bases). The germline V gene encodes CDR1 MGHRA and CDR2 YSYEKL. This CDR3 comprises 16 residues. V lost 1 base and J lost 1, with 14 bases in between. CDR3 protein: CASSQVGAGWSYEQYF. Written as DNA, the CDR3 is TGCGCCAGCAGCCAAGTAGGGGCAGGATGGTCCTACGAGCAGTACTTC.

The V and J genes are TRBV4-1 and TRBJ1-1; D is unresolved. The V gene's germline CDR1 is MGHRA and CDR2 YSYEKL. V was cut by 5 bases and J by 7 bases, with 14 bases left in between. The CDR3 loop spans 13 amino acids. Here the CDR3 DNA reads TGCGCCAGCAGCGCCCCCGGAGCGAGTGAAGCTTTCTTT. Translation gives CASSAPGASEAFF.

Here the CDR3 DNA reads TGTGCCAGCAGTCTGGGGACAGGGGACTGGGTAGGCTACACCTTC. Translation: CASSLGTGDWVGYTF. V gene TRBV6-1 combines with J gene TRBJ1-2; TRBD1 matches 10 bases. Germline V gene sequence: CDR1 MNHNS, CDR2 SASEGT. V lost 5 bases and J lost 8; bases outside the gene matches: 11. The CDR3 runs 15 residues.

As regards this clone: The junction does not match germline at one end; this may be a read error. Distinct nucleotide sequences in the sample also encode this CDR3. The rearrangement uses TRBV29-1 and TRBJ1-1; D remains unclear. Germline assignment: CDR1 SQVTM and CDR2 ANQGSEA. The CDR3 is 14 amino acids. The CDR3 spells CSVSSGLMNTEAFF. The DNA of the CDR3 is TGCAGCGTCTCCTCGGGTCTTATGAATACTGAAGCTTTCTTT.

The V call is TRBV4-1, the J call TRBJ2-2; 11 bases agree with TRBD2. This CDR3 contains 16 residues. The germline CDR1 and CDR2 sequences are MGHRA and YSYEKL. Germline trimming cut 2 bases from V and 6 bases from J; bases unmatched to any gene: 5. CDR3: CASSQRLAGLAGELFF. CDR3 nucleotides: TGCGCCAGCAGCCAAAGACTAGCGGGGCTTGCCGGGGAGCTGTTTTTT.

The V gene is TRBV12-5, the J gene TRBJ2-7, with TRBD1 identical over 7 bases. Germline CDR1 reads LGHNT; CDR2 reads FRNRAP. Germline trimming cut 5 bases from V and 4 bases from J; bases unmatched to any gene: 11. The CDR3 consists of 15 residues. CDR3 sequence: CASGLPDRTFYEQYF. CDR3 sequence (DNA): TGTGCTAGTGGTCTCCCGGACAGGACTTTTTACGAGCAGTACTTC.

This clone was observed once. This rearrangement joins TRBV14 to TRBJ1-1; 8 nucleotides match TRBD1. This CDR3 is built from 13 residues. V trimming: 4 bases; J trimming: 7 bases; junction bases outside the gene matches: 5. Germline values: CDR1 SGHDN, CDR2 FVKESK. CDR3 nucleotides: TGTGCCAGCAGCCTCGCCGGGACAGGTGAAGCTTTCTTT. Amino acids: CASSLAGTGEAFF.

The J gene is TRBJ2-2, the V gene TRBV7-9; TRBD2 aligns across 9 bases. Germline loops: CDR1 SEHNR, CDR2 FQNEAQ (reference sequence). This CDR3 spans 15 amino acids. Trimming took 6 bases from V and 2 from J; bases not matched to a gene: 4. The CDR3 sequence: CASRRGGRNTGELFF. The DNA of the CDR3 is TGTGCCAGCAGGCGGGGGGGACGTAACACCGGGGAGCTGTTTTTT.

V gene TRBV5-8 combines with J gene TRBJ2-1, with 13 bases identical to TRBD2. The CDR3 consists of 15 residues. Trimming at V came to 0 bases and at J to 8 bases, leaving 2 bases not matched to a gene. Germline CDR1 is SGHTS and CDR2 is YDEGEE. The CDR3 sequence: CASSLGTSGGHEQFF. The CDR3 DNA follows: TGTGCCAGCAGCTTGGGGACTAGCGGGGGACATGAGCAGTTCTTC.

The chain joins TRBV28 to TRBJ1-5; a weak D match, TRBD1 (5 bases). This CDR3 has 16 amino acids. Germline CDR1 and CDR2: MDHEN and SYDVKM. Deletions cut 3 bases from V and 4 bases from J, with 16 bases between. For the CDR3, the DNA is TGTGCCAGCAGTTTTTTCGGGACTGGGCAAAATCAGCCCCAGCATTTT. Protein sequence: CASSFFGTGQNQPQHF.

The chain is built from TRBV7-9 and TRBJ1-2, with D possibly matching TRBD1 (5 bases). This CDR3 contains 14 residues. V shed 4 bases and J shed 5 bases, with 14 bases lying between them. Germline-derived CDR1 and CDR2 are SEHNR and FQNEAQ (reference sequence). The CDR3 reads CASSSPGQYYGYTF. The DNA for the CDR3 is TGTGCCAGCAGCTCGCCCGGACAATATTATGGCTACACCTTC. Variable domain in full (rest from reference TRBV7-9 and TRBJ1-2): DTGVSQNPRHKITKRGQNVTFRCDPISEHNRLYWYRQTLGQGPEFLTYFQNEAQLEKSRLLSDRFSAERPKGSFSTLEIQRTEQGDSAMYLCASSSPGQYYGYTFGSGTRLTVV.

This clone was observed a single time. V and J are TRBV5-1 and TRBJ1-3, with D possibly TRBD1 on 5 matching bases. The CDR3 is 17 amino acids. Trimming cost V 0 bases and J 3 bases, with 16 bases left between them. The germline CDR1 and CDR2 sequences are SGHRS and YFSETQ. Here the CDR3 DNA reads TGCGCCAGCAGCTTGGCCGTGGAGGGGTCAAGTGGAAACACCATATATTTT. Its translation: CASSLAVEGSSGNTIYF. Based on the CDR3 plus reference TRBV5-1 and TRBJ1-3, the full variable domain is KAGVTQTPRYLIKTRGQQVTLSCSPISGHRSVSWYQQTPGQGLQFLFEYFSETQRNKGNFPGRFSGRQFSNSRSEMNVSTLELGDSALYLCASSLAVEGSSGNTIYFGEGSWLTVV.

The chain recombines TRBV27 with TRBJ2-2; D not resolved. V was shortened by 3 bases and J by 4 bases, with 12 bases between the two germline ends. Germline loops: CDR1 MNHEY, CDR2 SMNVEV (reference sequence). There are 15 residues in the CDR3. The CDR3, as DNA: TGTGCCAGCAGTTTCTCCTCGGGTTTCACCGGGGAGCTGTTTTTT. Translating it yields CASSFSSGFTGELFF.